Shown below are 15 T cell receptor beta chains from a single sample sequenced in a study of OX40 agonist ivuxolimab in advanced cancers. Sequenced by immunoSEQ multiplex PCR; TCRdb stores in-frame clones only, minus some. Of about 49,000 clones listed, about four fifths are singletons. The sample was CD4+ or CD8+ T cells sorted from blood, taken in a trial of the OX40 agonist ivuxolimab. Source of these receptors: an adult with an advanced solid tumor such as melanoma, head and neck, liver or kidney cancer.

This chain joins TRBV13 and TRBJ2-1; perhaps D is TRBD1 or TRBD2 (5 bases each). Trimming removed 2 bases at V and 7 bases at J, with 15 bases between. Germline CDR1 is PRHDT and CDR2 is FYEKMQ (reference sequence). The CDR3 covers 15 residues. CDR3 sequence: CASSLPTAGGNEQFF. The DNA of the CDR3 is TGTGCCAGCAGCTTACCGACTGCTGGGGGTAATGAGCAGTTCTTC.

The rearrangement uses TRBV28 and TRBJ1-2, with a possible D match to TRBD1 (5 bases). Trimming pared 6 bases from V and 4 bases from J, leaving 15 bases between. Germline assignment: CDR1 MDHEN and CDR2 SYDVKM. The CDR3 sequence is 14 residues long. CDR3 in amino acids: CASSLPRGGYGYTF. CDR3 DNA sequence: TGTGCCAGCAGCCTCCCCCGGGGCGGCTATGGCTACACCTTC.

The V gene is TRBV6-1, the J gene TRBJ2-1; 7 bases line up with TRBD2. Germline V gene lookup returns CDR1 MNHNS and CDR2 SASEGT. This CDR3 contains 17 residues. J lost 2 bases, V lost 0 bases, and 7 bases had no gene match. The CDR3 reads CASSEAPRGSAYNEQFF. Written as DNA, the CDR3 is TGTGCCAGCAGTGAAGCCCCACGCGGGAGTGCCTACAATGAGCAGTTCTTC.

The CDR3 region has the DNA TGTGCCACCGGGAGGAATTTTGGGGGGACCCAGTACTTC. This codes for CATGRNFGGTQYF. The chain joins TRBV19 to TRBJ2-5; TRBD2 matches at 7 bases. V was pared by 10 bases and J by 7 bases, with 12 bases of the junction left unmatched. The CDR3 spans 13 residues. The V gene's germline CDR1 is LNHDA and CDR2 SQIVND (reference sequence).

The chain combines TRBV5-1 with TRBJ2-5, with TRBD1 as a possible D gene (6 bases). The CDR3 runs 14 residues. Germline V gene lookup returns CDR1 SGHRS and CDR2 YFSETQ. The V gene lost 4 bases and the J gene lost 3 bases, with 13 bases spanning the gap. The DNA of the CDR3 is TGCGCCAGCAGCAGAAGGACAGCAGAAGAGACCCAGTACTTC. Encoded protein: CASSRRTAEETQYF.

The chain has TRBV7-2 and TRBJ1-1; the D is unclear. Germline CDR1 and CDR2: SGHTA and FQGNSA. Trimming left V 3 bases short and J 9 bases short, with 8 bases between. The CDR3 is 11 residues long. The CDR3 reads CASSFGKKAFF. DNA for the CDR3: TGTGCCAGCAGCTTTGGGAAAAAAGCTTTCTTT.

V and J are TRBV25-1 and TRBJ2-6; 10 bases line up with TRBD1. The CDR3 loop spans 17 amino acids. Trimming at V came to 4 bases and at J to 3 bases, leaving 6 bases not matched to a gene. Germline CDR1 MGHDK, CDR2 SYGVNS. The CDR3 spells CASSARTGGFGANVLTF. The CDR3 region has the DNA TGTGCCAGCAGTGCCAGGACAGGGGGTTTTGGGGCCAACGTCCTGACTTTC.

In its sample, this clone was seen once. The CDR3 protein is CASSVRPGQGYEQYF. Written as DNA, the CDR3 is TGTGCCAGCAGCGTTCGGCCGGGACAGGGCTACGAGCAGTACTTC. The chain links TRBV9 to TRBJ2-7, with 9 positions matching TRBD1. V trimming: 2 bases; J trimming: 3 bases; junction bases outside the gene matches: 6. The CDR3 has 15 residues. CDR1 and CDR2 (germline): SGDLS, YYNGEE.

The J gene is TRBJ1-4, the V gene TRBV6-5, with a weak D call TRBD1 (5 bases). This CDR3 has 14 residues. From germline, CDR1 is MNHEY and CDR2 SVGAGI. Trimming shortened V by 6 bases and J by 8 bases, and 16 bases separated the two germline ends. CDR3 region: CASSSGGFREKLFF. In DNA, the CDR3 is TGTGCCAGCAGCTCCGGGGGTTTTCGGGAAAAACTGTTTTTT.

The rearrangement links TRBV18 to TRBJ1-3; no definite D call. V was cut by 1 base and J by 2 bases, with 9 bases left in between. The CDR3 runs to 15 residues. Germline CDR1 KGHSH, CDR2 LQKENI. DNA for the CDR3: TGTGCCAGCTCACCACGGGAGAGGCCTGGAAACACCATATATTTT. It yields the protein CASSPRERPGNTIYF.

In its sample, this clone was seen a few times. The J gene is TRBJ2-3, the V gene TRBV29-1; 8 bases match TRBD2. Germline CDR1 is SQVTM and CDR2 is ANQGSEA. Losses at the gene ends were 4 bases for V and 3 bases for J; bases not matched to a gene: 9. The length of the CDR3 is 15 residues. The CDR3 reads CSVGVTGGPTDTQYF. The CDR3 DNA follows: TGCAGCGTTGGGGTGACGGGAGGGCCTACAGATACGCAGTATTTT.

The chain has TRBV18 and TRBJ1-2; 10 nucleotides align to TRBD1. V shed 5 bases and J 2 bases; nucleotides not matched to a gene: 5. The CDR3 is 15 residues long. Germline CDR1 is KGHSH and CDR2 is LQKENI. The CDR3, as DNA: TGTGCCAGCTCATTCGGGACAGGGGCAAACTATGGCTACACCTTC. Protein product: CASSFGTGANYGYTF. The whole variable domain, remainder taken from reference TRBV18 and TRBJ1-2, is NAGVMQNPRHLVRRRGQEARLRCSPMKGHSHVYWYRQLPEEGLKFMVYLQKENIIDESGMPKERFSAEFPKEGPSILRIQQVVRGDSAAYFCASSFGTGANYGYTFGSGTRLTVV.

This clone was recorded once. The J gene is TRBJ2-7, the V gene TRBV7-9, with 7 positions matching TRBD2. Trimming at V came to 4 bases and at J to 1 base, leaving 4 bases not matched to a gene. Per germline, CDR1 SEHNR and CDR2 FQNEAQ (reference sequence). The length of the CDR3 is 14 residues. The CDR3 DNA reads as TGTGCCAGCAGCTCAGGACTAGATTCCTACGAGCAGTACTTC. Protein sequence: CASSSGLDSYEQYF.

The V gene is TRBV7-8, the J gene TRBJ1-1; D gene ambiguous. The CDR3 runs to 14 residues. Trimming cost V 1 base and J 2 bases, with 8 bases left between them. Germline-derived CDR1 and CDR2 are SGHVS and FQNEAQ. The CDR3 sequence: CASSLVIGNTEAFF. In DNA form, the CDR3 reads TGTGCCAGCAGCTTAGTGATAGGAAACACTGAAGCTTTCTTT.

The rearrangement links TRBV7-9 to TRBJ1-1; possibly TRBD1 for D (6 bases). The CDR3 extends over 14 amino acids. Germline loops: CDR1 SEHNR, CDR2 FQNEAQ (reference sequence). V was cut by 0 bases and J by 6 bases, with 11 bases left in between. CDR3 residues: CASSLARRGAEAFF. For the CDR3, the DNA is TGTGCCAGCAGCTTAGCGCGGAGGGGGGCTGAAGCTTTCTTT.